This TCR beta chain derives from a study of blood T cell repertoires in COVID-19. The overall study: COVID-19 samples collected from the United States, Italy and Spain covered acute and convalescent phases.

Original processing notes: Reference gene primer amplification yielded estimated nucleated cell counts. Clones were read by immunoSEQ multiplex PCR, and TCRdb kept only the in-frame ones, dropping some. D and trimming come from the DNA, and the V and J calls and clone size come from that table. The sample comprises approximately 260,000 clones, 70% to 90% of which are singletons, and approximately 3.5% rests with the top ten. Losses at the gene ends were 7 bases for V and 4 bases for J; bases not matched to a gene: 5. The CDR3 runs 14 residues. Germline-derived CDR1 and CDR2 are LNHDA and SQIVND (reference sequence). Donors were grouped by their self-reported clinical history.

The rearrangement joins TRBV19 to TRBJ2-1; TRBD2 matches 9 bases. The TCR sequence derives from a middle-aged woman with acute COVID-19. What was sequenced was PBMCs or T cells enriched from blood (not recorded which). The CDR3 region is CASKREEGYNEQFF. In DNA, the CDR3 is TGTGCCAGTAAGCGGGAGGAGGGTTACAATGAGCAGTTCTTC. Variable domain in full (rest from reference TRBV19 and TRBJ2-1): DGGITQSPKYLFRKEGQNVTLSCEQNLNHDAMYWYRQDPGQGLRLIYYSQIVNDFQKGDIAEGYSVSREKKESFPLTVTSAQKNPTAFYLCASKREEGYNEQFFGPGTRLTVL.